The 5 T cell receptor beta chains below were found in one sample sequenced in a study of T cell repertoires in aging, cancer and after chemotherapy. Peripheral blood genomic DNA, not sorted cells or RNA, was the template. A mixed TRB-A/B primer pool amplified rearranged TRB by multiplex touch-down PCR. Via MiXCR, TCRdb re-called the multiplex PCR reads, giving one row per CDR3 protein. The sample holds 3,300 or so distinct CDR3 sequences, 30% to 40% seen once. Sequencing input: blood. The receptors originated from a human donor in good health.

This clonotype has more than one count but fewer than ten. This chain joins TRBV19 and TRBJ2-7; D is tentatively TRBD1 or TRBD2 (5 bases each). The CDR3 covers 17 residues. Trimming stripped 0 bases from V and 3 bases from J, with 18 bases between. Germline assignment: CDR1 LNHDA and CDR2 SQIVND (reference sequence). For the CDR3, the DNA is TGTGCCAGTAGTATAGATTGGGGGTCCTTTAGGAGCTACGAGCAGTACTTC. Amino acid sequence: CASSIDWGSFRSYEQYF. Drawing the rest from reference TRBV19 and TRBJ2-7, the complete variable domain is DGGITQSPKYLFRKEGQNVTLSCEQNLNHDAMYWYRQDPGQGLRLIYYSQIVNDFQKGDIAEGYSVSREKKESFPLTVTSAQKNPTAFYLCASSIDWGSFRSYEQYFGPGTRLTVT.

This clonotype appeared a few times. The chain joins TRBV6-5 to TRBJ1-6; D remains ambiguous. Looked up from germline, CDR1 is MNHEY and CDR2 is SVGAGI. The germline V and J ends were trimmed by 0 bases and 1 base, with 4 bases remaining between them. The CDR3 is 15 amino acids. CDR3 bases: TGTGCCAGCAGTTACTCGGCGTCCTATAATTCACCCCTCCACTTT. Residues: CASSYSASYNSPLHF.

This clonotype turned up a few times. V is TRBV6-2 or TRBV6-3 and J is TRBJ2-7; TRBD2 might be the D (6 bases). This CDR3 has 15 amino acids. V was trimmed by 5 bases and J by 3 bases, leaving 17 bases between them. CDR1 is MNHEY and CDR2 is SVGEGT in the germline V gene. The DNA of the CDR3 is TGTGCCAGCAGTGAACTACCTCTAGCGAGCTACGAGCAGTACTTC. As protein: CASSELPLASYEQYF.

Note on this clonotype: Compared with germline, one end of the junction differs, possibly owing to a read error. The rearrangement joins TRBV6-2 or TRBV6-3 to TRBJ1-5; 8 bases fit TRBD1. The CDR3 runs 16 residues. Germline CDR1 and CDR2: MNHEY and SVGEGT. The CDR3 reads CASSYDRGYSNQPQNF. CDR3 nucleotides: TGTGCCAGCAGTTACGACAGGGGCTATAGCAATCAGCCCCAGAATTTT.

This clonotype was counted only a few times. V usage is TRBV18 and J usage is TRBJ2-5, with TRBD1 matching 10 bases. There are 15 residues in the CDR3. The V and J ends lost 1 base and 5 bases, in that order; junction bases with no gene match: 4. Looked up from germline, CDR1 is KGHSH and CDR2 is LQKENI. CDR3 DNA sequence: TGTGCCAGCTCACCACAGACAGGGGGCCGTGAGACCCAGTACTTC. It is translated as CASSPQTGGRETQYF.